A selection of T cell receptor beta chains follows, all from one sample in a study of control samples from healthy donors and cancer patients. Using immunoSEQ multiplex PCR, the repertoire was profiled, and TCRdb retains in-frame clones only, with some absent. The sample yields about 83,000 clones, 75% to 95% seen once. The sequenced sample consisted of blood. The source is a man aged 45 to 65 in good health. The CDR3 runs from the conserved cysteine through the conserved F or W. The D gene is left open where the match is weak. Clone size is given for some rows only: seen once, a few or many times, or a class if the clone is expanded.

>TRBV5-6|-|TRBJ1-2|15|once
TGTGCCAGCAGGGAGGGTGGTGGGTCTAACTATGGCTACACCTTC
CASREGGGSNYGYTF
>TRBV27|TRBD1|TRBJ1-1|13|few
TGTGCCAGCAGTTTAGGACAGGGGGAAGTAGGTTTCTTT
CASSLGQGEVGFF
>TRBV12-3/TRBV12-4|-|TRBJ2-5|13|-
TGTGCCAGCAGTTTTACGGGGGAAGAGACCCAGTACTTC
CASSFTGEETQYF
>TRBV30|-|TRBJ2-1|15|-
TGTGCCTGGAGTGGTGGGCGGAACACAGACAATGAGCAGTTCTTC
CAWSGGRNTDNEQFF
>TRBV6-2/TRBV6-3|-|TRBJ2-1|14|-
TGTGCCAGCACCCCAAGCATATTGCACAATGAGCAGTTCTTC
CASTPSILHNEQFF
>TRBV24-1|-|TRBJ1-2|12|few
TGTGCCACCGGCACCCCTAACTATGGCTACACCTTC
CATGTPNYGYTF
>TRBV30|TRBD1|TRBJ1-6|14|-
TGTGCCTGGACCGGACAGGGGGCTAATTCACCCCTCCACTTT
CAWTGQGANSPLHF
>TRBV4-1|TRBD1|TRBJ2-7|16|-
TGCGCCAGCAGCCTATTATCGGGACAGCCGAGGTACGAGCAGTACTTC
CASSLLSGQPRYEQYF
>TRBV12-3/TRBV12-4|-|TRBJ2-7|12|once
TGTGCCAGCAGTTTGAGGGCTAACGAGCAGTACTTC
CASSLRANEQYF
>TRBV7-2|-|TRBJ2-5|14|-
TGTGCCAGCAGCCTGGGGACTTTTCAAGAGACCCAGTACTTC
CASSLGTFQETQYF
>TRBV9|TRBD1|TRBJ1-4|18|few
TGTGCCAGCAGCGTAGATGGGGCAGGGGGCTCAACTAATGAAAAACTGTTTTTT
CASSVDGAGGSTNEKLFF
>TRBV30|-|TRBJ1-1|12|-
TGTGCCTGGAGTGTAAGGAACACTGAAGCTTTCTTT
CAWSVRNTEAFF
>TRBV14|-|TRBJ1-1|15|-
TGTGCCAGCAGCTTACCGAGGGTCCCCGGTACTGAAGCTTTCTTT
CASSLPRVPGTEAFF
>TRBV10-3|-|TRBJ2-5|14|-
TGTGCCACCCGACCTCTTCGCGATCAAGAGACCCAGTACTTC
CATRPLRDQETQYF
>TRBV19|-|TRBJ2-1|12|-
TGTGCCAGTAGTATTTCGGTCAATGAGCAGTTCTTC
CASSISVNEQFF
>TRBV7-9|-|TRBJ1-1|19|-
TGTGCCAGCAGCCTAAACCGGGACCCCGGGAATGTCCGGAACACTGAAGCTTTCTTT
CASSLNRDPGNVRNTEAFF
>TRBV5-1|TRBD2|TRBJ2-3|15|-
TGCGCCAGCAAGGACGGGGGACTACCCACAGATACGCAGTATTTT
CASKDGGLPTDTQYF
>TRBV12-3/TRBV12-4|-|TRBJ1-1|12|-
TGTGCCAGCAGTTTAGATGCAGCTGAAGCTTTCTTT
CASSLDAAEAFF
>TRBV29-1|-|TRBJ1-1|12|few
TGCAGCGTTGCGGTCAGTAACACTGAAGCTTTCTTT
CSVAVSNTEAFF
>TRBV6-1|-|TRBJ1-2|13|-
TGTGCCAGCAGTGAGAACAGCCCCTATGGCTACACCTTC
CASSENSPYGYTF
>TRBV6-2/TRBV6-3|-|TRBJ2-1|16|-
TGTGCCAGCAGCCCCAGGGGATTCGGTTCCTACAATGAGCAGTTCTTC
CASSPRGFGSYNEQFF
>TRBV12-3/TRBV12-4|-|TRBJ1-5|13|-
TGTGCCAGCAGTTTGAAGAGCAATCAGCCCCAGCATTTT
CASSLKSNQPQHF
>TRBV5-1|-|TRBJ2-1|16|-
TGCGCCAGCAGCTTGGAGGGGCGGGCGCCCGGTGGTGAGCAGTTCTTC
CASSLEGRAPGGEQFF
>TRBV5-6|-|TRBJ2-4|16|-
TGTGCCAGCAGCGCCTTAGAACACTTAGCCAAAAACATTCAGTACTTC
CASSALEHLAKNIQYF
>TRBV27|-|TRBJ1-5|18|-
TGTGCCAGCAGTTTAAGGGGGGGTAGGGGAGACGGCAATCAGCCCCAGCATTTT
CASSLRGGRGDGNQPQHF
>TRBV5-1|TRBD1|TRBJ2-1|16|once
TGCGCCAGCAAGATATTCGGGGACAGGGGCTTGAATGAGCAGTTCTTC
CASKIFGDRGLNEQFF
>TRBV20-1|-|TRBJ1-1|9|-
TGCAGTGCTAGATTGGGGGCTTTCTTT
CSARLGAFF
>TRBV7-2|-|TRBJ2-1|14|-
TGTGCCAGCAAGCCCCAAAGGCAGGCGAATGAGCAGTTCTTC
CASKPQRQANEQFF
>TRBV24-1|-|TRBJ1-2|16|-
TGTGCCACCAGTGATAATATACAGGGATCCAACTATGGCTACACCTTC
CATSDNIQGSNYGYTF
>TRBV5-8|-|TRBJ1-5|14|-
TGTGCCAGCAGCGATAGAGGACGAGGACAGCCCCAGCATTTT
CASSDRGRGQPQHF
>TRBV20-1|TRBD2|TRBJ2-3|11|-
TGCAGTCGGGGGGGCACAGATACGCAGTATTTT
CSRGGTDTQYF
>TRBV12-5|-|TRBJ2-7|16|-
TGTGCTAGTGGTTTGGTCCAGGGGTTTTCTCCCTACGAGCAGTACTTC
CASGLVQGFSPYEQYF
>TRBV6-2/TRBV6-3|TRBD1|TRBJ1-1|14|-
TGTGCCAGCAGTCGGGGACAGTTGAACACTGAAGCTTTCTTT
CASSRGQLNTEAFF